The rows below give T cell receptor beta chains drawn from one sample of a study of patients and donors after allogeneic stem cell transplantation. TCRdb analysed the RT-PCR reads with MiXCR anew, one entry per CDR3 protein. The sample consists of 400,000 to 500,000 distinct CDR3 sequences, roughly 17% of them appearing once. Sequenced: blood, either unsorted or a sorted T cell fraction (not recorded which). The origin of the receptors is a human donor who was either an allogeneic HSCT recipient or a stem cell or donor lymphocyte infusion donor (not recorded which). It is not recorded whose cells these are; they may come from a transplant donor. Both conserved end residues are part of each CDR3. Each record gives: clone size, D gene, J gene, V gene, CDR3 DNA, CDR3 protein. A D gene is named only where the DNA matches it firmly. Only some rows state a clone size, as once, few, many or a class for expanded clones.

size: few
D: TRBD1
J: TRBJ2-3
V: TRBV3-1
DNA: TGTGCCAGCCGCCGGGACAGTAGCACAGATACGCAGTATTTT
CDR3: CASRRDSSTDTQYF

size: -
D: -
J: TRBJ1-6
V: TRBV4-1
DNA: TGCGCCAGCAGCCATCGGACTAGCGAAAATTCACCCCTCCACTTT
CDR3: CASSHRTSENSPLHF

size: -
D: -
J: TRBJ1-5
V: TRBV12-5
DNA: TGTGCTAGTGGTTGGGGGGCGGGCAATCAGCCCCAGCATTTT
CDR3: CASGWGAGNQPQHF

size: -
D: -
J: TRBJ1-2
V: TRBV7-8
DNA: TGTGCCAGCAGCTACCAGTCGGGTTATGGCTACACCTTC
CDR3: CASSYQSGYGYTF

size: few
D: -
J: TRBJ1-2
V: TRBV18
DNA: TGTGCCAGCTCACTAACCCTCCGGGACACTATTTCCTATGGCTACACCTTC
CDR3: CASSLTLRDTISYGYTF

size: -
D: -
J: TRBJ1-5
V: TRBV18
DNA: TGTGCCAGCTCGGGCATCAGGGTGGGTCAGCCCCAGCATTTT
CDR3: CASSGIRVGQPQHF

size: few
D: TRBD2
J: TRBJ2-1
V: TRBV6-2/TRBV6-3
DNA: TGTGCCAGTGGACTAGCGGGAGCCAATGAGCAGTTCTTC
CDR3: CASGLAGANEQFF

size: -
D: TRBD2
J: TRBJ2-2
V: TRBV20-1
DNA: TGCAGTGCTAGAGATAACGCCAGGACTAGCGGGCGGTGGGGCCGGGAGCTGTTTTTT
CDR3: CSARDNARTSGRWGRELFF

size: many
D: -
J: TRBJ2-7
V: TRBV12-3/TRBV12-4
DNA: TGTGCCAGCAGTTTAATAGGGTTCGAGCAGTACTTC
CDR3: CASSLIGFEQYF

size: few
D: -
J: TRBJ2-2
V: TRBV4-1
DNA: TGCGCCAGCAGCCAAGTTGGAGGGGCTTGGGGCGGGGAGCTGTTTTTT
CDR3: CASSQVGGAWGGELFF

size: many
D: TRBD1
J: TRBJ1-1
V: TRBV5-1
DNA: TGCGCCAGCAGGACCGGGACAGTGAACACTGAAGCTTTCTTT
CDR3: CASRTGTVNTEAFF

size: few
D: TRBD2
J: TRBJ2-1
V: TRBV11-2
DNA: TGTGCCAGCCATGGGGGGGGGACTAGCGGGAGCTTCAGCTCCTACAATGAGCAGTTCTTC
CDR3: CASHGGGTSGSFSSYNEQFF

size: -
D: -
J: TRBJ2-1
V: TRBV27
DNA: TGTGCCAGCAGTTTATATTATTGGGGCTCCTACAATGAGCAGTTCTTC
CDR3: CASSLYYWGSYNEQFF

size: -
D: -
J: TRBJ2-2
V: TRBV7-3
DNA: TGTGCCAGCAGACCCCTCCCTGCCGGGGAGCTGTTTTTT
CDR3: CASRPLPAGELFF

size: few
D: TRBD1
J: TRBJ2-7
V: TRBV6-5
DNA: TGTGCCAGCAGTTACTTGATCCCGGACAGGGGGCCCTACGAGCAGTACTTC
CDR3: CASSYLIPDRGPYEQYF

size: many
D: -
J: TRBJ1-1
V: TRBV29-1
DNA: TGCAGCGTTGCCCTTAACACTGAAGCTTTCTTT
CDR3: CSVALNTEAFF

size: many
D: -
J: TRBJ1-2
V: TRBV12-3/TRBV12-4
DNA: TGTGCCAGCAGCCCCGGGGGCTCGAGGAGCTATGGCTACACCTTC
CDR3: CASSPGGSRSYGYTF

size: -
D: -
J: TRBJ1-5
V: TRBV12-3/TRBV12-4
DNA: TGTGCCAGCAATCGGGAGCTCAATCAGCCCCAGCATTTT
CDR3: CASNRELNQPQHF

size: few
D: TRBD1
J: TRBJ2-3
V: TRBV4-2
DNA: TGTGCCAGCAGCCAAGATAGCGACAGGGGGAGCACAGATACGCAGTATTTT
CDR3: CASSQDSDRGSTDTQYF

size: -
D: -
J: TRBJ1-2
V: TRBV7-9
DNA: TGTGCCAGCAGCTCCCTTTCCTCCAACTATGGCTACACCTTC
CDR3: CASSSLSSNYGYTF

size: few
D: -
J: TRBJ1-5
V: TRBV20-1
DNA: TGCAGTGCTAGAGTCGATTCTCAGCCCCAGCATTTT
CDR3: CSARVDSQPQHF

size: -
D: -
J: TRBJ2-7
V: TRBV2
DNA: TGTGCCAGCATCCCCAGCACAAACTACGAGCAGTACTTC
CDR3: CASIPSTNYEQYF

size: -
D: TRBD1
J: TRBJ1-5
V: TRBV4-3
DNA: TGCGCCAGCAGCCAGGGGACAGGGGGCAATGAGCCCCAGCATTTT
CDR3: CASSQGTGGNEPQHF

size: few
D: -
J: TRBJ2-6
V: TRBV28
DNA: TGTGCCAGCAGCCCCAACAGGGACGGCAACGTCCTGACTTTC
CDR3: CASSPNRDGNVLTF

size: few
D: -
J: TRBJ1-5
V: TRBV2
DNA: TGTGCCAGCAGTGAGGTGAACAGTGTTGAGATCTACTATAGCAATCAGCCCCAGCATTTT
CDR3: CASSEVNSVEIYYSNQPQHF

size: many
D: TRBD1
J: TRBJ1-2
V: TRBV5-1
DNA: TGCGCCAGCAGCCCTATACCGGGACAGGGAATCGGCTACACCTTC
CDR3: CASSPIPGQGIGYTF

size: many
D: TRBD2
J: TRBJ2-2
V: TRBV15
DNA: TGTGCCACAGGCGGGAGGGTCACCGGGGAGCTGTTTTTT
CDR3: CATGGRVTGELFF

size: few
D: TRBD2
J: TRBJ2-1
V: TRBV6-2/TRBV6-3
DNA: TGTGCCAGCCGGGGTCTGCGGGGGGCCCAATACAATGAGCAGTTCTTC
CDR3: CASRGLRGAQYNEQFF

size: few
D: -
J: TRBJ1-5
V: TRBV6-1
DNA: TGTGCCAGCAGGGGCTTTTGGGTTAATGGTAATCAGCCCCAGCATTTT
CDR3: CASRGFWVNGNQPQHF

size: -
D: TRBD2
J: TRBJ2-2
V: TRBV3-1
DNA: TGTGCCAGCAGCCAAGGGACTAGCGGGGGACCTAACACCGGGGAGCTGTTTTTT
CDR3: CASSQGTSGGPNTGELFF

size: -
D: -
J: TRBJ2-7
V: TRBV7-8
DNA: TGTGCCAGCCTGTTCGAGAACTACGAGCAGTACTTC
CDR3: CASLFENYEQYF

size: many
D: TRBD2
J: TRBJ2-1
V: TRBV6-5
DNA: TGTGCCAGCAGTTACTCCGGCGGGAGGGCATTTAATGAGCAGTTCTTC
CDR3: CASSYSGGRAFNEQFF

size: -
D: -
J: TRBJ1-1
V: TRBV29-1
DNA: TGCAGCGTTGACTTAGGGGATTTCTCCGAAGCTTTCTTT
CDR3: CSVDLGDFSEAFF

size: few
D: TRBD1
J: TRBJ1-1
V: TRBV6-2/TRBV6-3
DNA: TGTGCCATCGACAGGGGCGGCACTGAAGCTTTCTTT
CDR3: CAIDRGGTEAFF

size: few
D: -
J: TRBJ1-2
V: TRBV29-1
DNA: TGCAGCGTTGAACCGGAGAGGGGCTATGGCTACACCTTC
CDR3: CSVEPERGYGYTF

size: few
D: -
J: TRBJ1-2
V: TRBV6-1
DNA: -
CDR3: CASSTSIGGRPGRLNYGYTF

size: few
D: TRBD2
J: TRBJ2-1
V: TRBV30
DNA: TGTGCCTGGAGTCCTCTAGCGGGAATGTACAATGAGCAGTTCTTC
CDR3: CAWSPLAGMYNEQFF

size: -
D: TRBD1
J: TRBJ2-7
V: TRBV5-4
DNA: TGTGCCAGCACCTTCGGGACAGGGCGCGGCGAGCAGTACTTC
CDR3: CASTFGTGRGEQYF

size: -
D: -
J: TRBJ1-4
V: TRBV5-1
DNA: TGCGCCAGCAGCCTTGTACCCAGGGTACTCAATGAAAAACTGTTTTTT
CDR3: CASSLVPRVLNEKLFF

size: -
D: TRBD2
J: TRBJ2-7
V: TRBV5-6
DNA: TGTGCCAGCAGTTGGGGGGGATGGACGAGTACCTACGAGCAGTACTTC
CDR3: CASSWGGWTSTYEQYF

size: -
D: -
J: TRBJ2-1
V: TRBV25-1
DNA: TGTGCCAGCGGAAGACTGAGCTCCTACAATGAGCAGTTCTTC
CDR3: CASGRLSSYNEQFF

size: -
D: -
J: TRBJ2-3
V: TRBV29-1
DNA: TGCAGCGTTGAACCGGGGACAGATACGCAGTATTTT
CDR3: CSVEPGTDTQYF

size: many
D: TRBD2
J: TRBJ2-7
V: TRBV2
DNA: TGTGCCAGCAGTGTATATAGCGGGAGCTCCTACGAGCAGTACTTC
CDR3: CASSVYSGSSYEQYF

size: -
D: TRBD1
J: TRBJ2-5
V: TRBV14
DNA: TGTGCCAGCAGCCTGACCACGGGGACAGTGCAAGAGACCCAGTACTTC
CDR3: CASSLTTGTVQETQYF

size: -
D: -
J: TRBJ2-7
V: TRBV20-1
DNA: TGCAGTGCTAAAAAGGCCGGGTCCTACGAGCAGTACTTC
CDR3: CSAKKAGSYEQYF

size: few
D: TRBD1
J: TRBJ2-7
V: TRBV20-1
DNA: TGCAGTGCTAGAGATTTTCGTTGGGACAGGACCTACGAGCAGTACTTC
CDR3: CSARDFRWDRTYEQYF

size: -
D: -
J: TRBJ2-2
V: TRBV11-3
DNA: TGTGCCAGCAGCTTAGGTTTGGGCGTTACCGGGGAGCTGTTTTTT
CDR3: CASSLGLGVTGELFF

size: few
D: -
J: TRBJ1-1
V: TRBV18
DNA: TGTGCCAGCTCACCACCCAGCGTGGGCTTGAACACTGAAGCTTTCTTT
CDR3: CASSPPSVGLNTEAFF

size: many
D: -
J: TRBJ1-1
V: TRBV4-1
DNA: TGCGCCAGCAGCCCGCTCGGGATGAACACTGAAGCTTTCTTT
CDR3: CASSPLGMNTEAFF